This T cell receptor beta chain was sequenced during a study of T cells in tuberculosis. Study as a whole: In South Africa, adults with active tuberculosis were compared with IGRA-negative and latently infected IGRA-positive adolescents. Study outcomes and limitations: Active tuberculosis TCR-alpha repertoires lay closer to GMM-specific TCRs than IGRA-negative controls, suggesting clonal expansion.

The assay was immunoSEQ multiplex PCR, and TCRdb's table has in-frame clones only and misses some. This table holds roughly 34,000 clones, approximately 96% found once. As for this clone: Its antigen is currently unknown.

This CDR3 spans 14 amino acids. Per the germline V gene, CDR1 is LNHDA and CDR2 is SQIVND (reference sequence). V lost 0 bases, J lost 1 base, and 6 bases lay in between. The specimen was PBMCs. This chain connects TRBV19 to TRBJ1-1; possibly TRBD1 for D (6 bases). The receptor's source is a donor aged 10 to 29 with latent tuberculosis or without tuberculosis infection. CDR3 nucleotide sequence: TGTGCCAGTAGTATAGAGACAGGGAACACTGAAGCTTTCTTT. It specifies CASSIETGNTEAFF.